A selection of T cell receptor beta chains follows, all from one sample in a study of blood T cell repertoires in COVID-19. Clones were read by immunoSEQ multiplex PCR, and TCRdb kept only the in-frame ones, dropping some. The sample records about 240,000 clones, 88% being singletons. The sequencing sample was made of peripheral blood. The receptors were gathered from a woman in her 30s with acute or convalescent COVID-19. The CDR3 runs from the conserved cysteine through the conserved F or W. The order of the fields is clone size, J gene, D gene, V gene, CDR3 DNA, CDR3 protein. The D gene is left open where the match is weak. Only part of the rows carry a size: once, few, many, or a class if the clone is expanded.

clone size: -
J gene: TRBJ1-5
D gene: -
V gene: TRBV29-1
CDR3 DNA: TGCAGCGTTGGGACAGGCAATCAGCCCCAGCATTTT
CDR3 protein: CSVGTGNQPQHF

clone size: -
J gene: TRBJ2-1
D gene: TRBD2
V gene: TRBV5-4
CDR3 DNA: TGTGCCAGCAGCTTTCCGGGACTAGCGGGAAGTGAGCAGTTCTTC
CDR3 protein: CASSFPGLAGSEQFF

clone size: -
J gene: TRBJ1-3
D gene: TRBD1
V gene: TRBV18
CDR3 DNA: TGTGCCAGCTCACTTGACAGGGGATCTGGAAACACCATATATTTT
CDR3 protein: CASSLDRGSGNTIYF

clone size: -
J gene: TRBJ2-3
D gene: -
V gene: TRBV6-2/TRBV6-3
CDR3 DNA: TGTGCCAGCAGTTACTTTTCTGGGACTCCTTCAGATACGCAGTATTTT
CDR3 protein: CASSYFSGTPSDTQYF

clone size: -
J gene: TRBJ2-3
D gene: TRBD1
V gene: TRBV13
CDR3 DNA: TGTGCCAGCAGCACCGACAGGGGAGGCACAGATACGCAGTATTTT
CDR3 protein: CASSTDRGGTDTQYF

clone size: -
J gene: TRBJ1-5
D gene: -
V gene: TRBV10-3
CDR3 DNA: TGTGCCACAACACAGGGTCGGGGTCGCGGCAATCAGCCCCAGCATTTT
CDR3 protein: CATTQGRGRGNQPQHF

clone size: -
J gene: TRBJ1-3
D gene: TRBD1
V gene: TRBV11-2
CDR3 DNA: TGTGCCAGCAAGACCGACAGGGGTGGAAACACCATATATTTT
CDR3 protein: CASKTDRGGNTIYF

clone size: -
J gene: TRBJ1-1
D gene: TRBD1
V gene: TRBV9
CDR3 DNA: TGTGCCAGCAGCGCGACAGGGCTTGGGAACACTGAAGCTTTCTTT
CDR3 protein: CASSATGLGNTEAFF

clone size: -
J gene: TRBJ1-2
D gene: TRBD1
V gene: TRBV6-5
CDR3 DNA: TGTGCCAGCAGGGGACAGGCTGGCTACACCTTC
CDR3 protein: CASRGQAGYTF

clone size: -
J gene: TRBJ2-1
D gene: TRBD1
V gene: TRBV11-2
CDR3 DNA: TGTGCCAGCAGCTTAGATAGGGGGCCCCCCTACAATGAGCAGTTCTTC
CDR3 protein: CASSLDRGPPYNEQFF

clone size: -
J gene: TRBJ1-1
D gene: -
V gene: TRBV10-3
CDR3 DNA: TGTGCCATCAGGTCAGGGAACACTGAAGCTTTCTTT
CDR3 protein: CAIRSGNTEAFF

clone size: -
J gene: TRBJ1-6
D gene: TRBD1
V gene: TRBV11-1
CDR3 DNA: TGTGCCAGCAGCCCGGGACAGACAAATTCACCCCTCCACTTT
CDR3 protein: CASSPGQTNSPLHF

clone size: -
J gene: TRBJ2-1
D gene: -
V gene: TRBV7-3
CDR3 DNA: TGTGCCAGCAGCTTGGATAAAAGCGGAATCTACAATGAGCAGTTCTTC
CDR3 protein: CASSLDKSGIYNEQFF

clone size: once
J gene: TRBJ2-1
D gene: -
V gene: TRBV11-2
CDR3 DNA: TGTGCCAGCAGTCGACTAGTCCTCTACAATGAGCAGTTCTTC
CDR3 protein: CASSRLVLYNEQFF

clone size: -
J gene: TRBJ2-5
D gene: TRBD2
V gene: TRBV7-6
CDR3 DNA: TGTGCCAGCAGCAGAAGCGGGAGAGGGGAGACCCAGTACTTC
CDR3 protein: CASSRSGRGETQYF

clone size: few
J gene: TRBJ2-5
D gene: -
V gene: TRBV6-5
CDR3 DNA: TGTGCCAGCCAGACTCGCCGGGAGACCCAGTACTTC
CDR3 protein: CASQTRRETQYF

clone size: -
J gene: TRBJ2-2
D gene: -
V gene: TRBV18
CDR3 DNA: TGTGCCAGCTCACCACCGGGACTGGGAGACACCGGGGAGCTGTTTTTT
CDR3 protein: CASSPPGLGDTGELFF

clone size: -
J gene: TRBJ1-4
D gene: -
V gene: TRBV30
CDR3 DNA: TGTGCCTGGAGTGTAGGAGGCCAGGACGAAAAACTGTTTTTT
CDR3 protein: CAWSVGGQDEKLFF

clone size: -
J gene: TRBJ2-7
D gene: -
V gene: TRBV3-1/TRBV3-2
CDR3 DNA: TGTGCCAGCAGCAATACGGACAGCCCCAACGAGCAGTACTTC
CDR3 protein: CASSNTDSPNEQYF

clone size: -
J gene: TRBJ2-1
D gene: -
V gene: TRBV20-1
CDR3 DNA: TGCAGTGCTAGTTTAGCTAATGAGCAGTTCTTC
CDR3 protein: CSASLANEQFF

clone size: -
J gene: TRBJ2-3
D gene: -
V gene: TRBV11-3
CDR3 DNA: TGTGCCAGCAGCTTAGCGGTGGGCCCAAGACCAGATACGCAGTATTTT
CDR3 protein: CASSLAVGPRPDTQYF

clone size: once
J gene: TRBJ1-2
D gene: -
V gene: TRBV19
CDR3 DNA: TGTGCCAGTAGTATATCTTCGGGGAGCCTTAACTATGGCTACACCTTC
CDR3 protein: CASSISSGSLNYGYTF

clone size: -
J gene: TRBJ2-7
D gene: TRBD1
V gene: TRBV7-2
CDR3 DNA: TGTGCCAGCAGCTTAGCAGCCAGGACAGGGTCCTACGAGCAGTACTTC
CDR3 protein: CASSLAARTGSYEQYF